The 2 T cell receptor beta chains listed next were all sequenced from one sample in a study of blood T cells in healthy people across ages. Combining a sample-barcoded 5' primer with a J-beta primer mix, a second PCR ran for roughly 7 to 12 cycles. TCRdb re-called the 5' RACE reads with MiXCR, one entry per CDR3 protein. The repertoire holds some 1.5 million distinct CDR3 sequences, with approximately 28% as singletons. The sample consisted of blood. These TCRs come from a woman under 40 in good health.

This clonotype was detected only a few times. This chain uses TRBV7-2 with TRBJ1-1, with D tentatively TRBD1 (6 bases). Germline values: CDR1 SGHTA, CDR2 FQGNSA. The V and J ends lost 1 base and 0 bases respectively, with 21 bases between them. The CDR3 totals 19 residues. CDR3: CASSLEVGGRLGMNTEAFF. For the CDR3, the DNA is TGTGCCAGCAGCTTAGAAGTGGGGGGGCGCTTAGGCATGAACACTGAAGCTTTCTTT.

For this clonotype: The junction differs from germline at one of its ends, possibly a read error. This sequence joins TRBV7-2 and TRBJ2-1, with 8 nucleotides matching TRBD2. The CDR3 has 15 residues. CDR1 is SGHTA, CDR2 FQGNSA, per germline. The CDR3, as DNA: TGTGCTAGCAGATTTCTGGCGGGGGGTTACAATGAGCAGTTCTTC. Protein sequence: CASRFLAGGYNEQFF.